These T cell receptor beta chains were read from a single sample in a study of blood T cell repertoires in COVID-19. Clones were read by immunoSEQ multiplex PCR, and TCRdb kept only the in-frame ones, dropping some. The table shows 260,000 or so clones, with less than 85% occurring only once. Material: PBMCs or T cells enriched from blood (not recorded which). The source is a woman aged 45-65 years who had recovered from COVID-19. Both conserved end residues are part of each CDR3. D genes are given only for firm matches. A clone size is listed for some rows: how often the clone was seen (once, few, many), or a class if it is expanded.

abundance	d_gene	j_gene	v_gene	CDR3aa	CDR3nt
NA	NA	TRBJ1-2	TRBV18	CASSPEEYYGYTF	TGTGCCAGCTCACCTGAGGAATACTATGGCTACACCTTC
NA	TRBD1	TRBJ2-7	TRBV28	CASSLTGQGTYEQYF	TGTGCCAGCAGTTTGACGGGACAGGGCACCTACGAGCAGTACTTC
NA	TRBD2	TRBJ2-1	TRBV11-3	CASSHTSGTYNEQFF	TGTGCCAGCAGCCACACTAGCGGTACCTACAATGAGCAGTTCTTC
NA	NA	TRBJ2-6	TRBV4-1	CASSQTTGTGANVLTF	TGCGCCAGCAGCCAGACCACAGGGACTGGGGCCAACGTCCTGACTTTC
NA	NA	TRBJ1-2	TRBV7-9	CASSLGAGGDNYGYTF	TGTGCCAGCAGCTTAGGGGCAGGAGGAGACAACTATGGCTACACCTTC
NA	TRBD1	TRBJ2-1	TRBV2	CASSPGTGGTYNEQFF	TGTGCCAGCAGCCCCGGGACAGGGGGAACGTACAATGAGCAGTTCTTC
NA	NA	TRBJ2-1	TRBV4-1	CASSQDSTAGHEQFF	TGCGCCAGCAGCCAAGACAGTACCGCGGGCCATGAGCAGTTCTTC
NA	NA	TRBJ2-1	TRBV7-9	CASSLATGSSYNEQFF	TGTGCCAGCAGCTTAGCGACGGGGAGCTCCTACAATGAGCAGTTCTTC
NA	NA	TRBJ2-3	TRBV7-9	CASIRPGGPTDTQYF	TGTGCCAGCATCCGACCCGGGGGGCCCACAGATACGCAGTATTTT
NA	NA	TRBJ1-5	TRBV7-9	CASSSGDSNQPQHF	TGTGCCAGCAGCTCAGGGGATAGCAATCAGCCCCAGCATTTT
NA	TRBD1	TRBJ1-3	TRBV5-6	CASSLGQGAGNTIYF	TGTGCCAGCAGCTTGGGGCAGGGGGCAGGAAACACCATATATTTT
NA	NA	TRBJ1-6	TRBV5-4	CASSRDRSNSPLHF	TGTGCCAGCAGCCGAGACAGATCAAATTCACCCCTCCACTTT
NA	NA	TRBJ2-7	TRBV5-6	CASSRPVASEQYF	TGTGCCAGCAGCCGACCTGTAGCATCCGAGCAGTACTTC
NA	TRBD1	TRBJ2-3	TRBV13	CASSSTGAPRSNTQYF	TGTGCCAGCAGCTCCACAGGGGCGCCTCGTTCGAATACGCAGTATTTT
NA	TRBD2	TRBJ2-3	TRBV19	CASSPSFLAGGRDTQYF	TGTGCCAGTAGCCCCTCTTTCCTAGCGGGGGGGCGAGATACGCAGTATTTT
NA	NA	TRBJ1-5	TRBV9	CASSYRQESNQPQHF	TGTGCCAGCTCCTATCGACAGGAGAGCAATCAGCCCCAGCATTTT
once	TRBD2	TRBJ2-1	TRBV7-2	CASSLGLAGFNEQFF	TGTGCCAGCAGCCTGGGACTAGCGGGATTCAATGAGCAGTTCTTC
NA	NA	TRBJ1-5	TRBV19	CASSIAGSNQPQHF	TGTGCCAGTAGTATCGCGGGTAGCAATCAGCCCCAGCATTTT